Given below is one T cell receptor beta chain in context. The antigen is undetermined. These data are taken from a study of OX40 agonist ivuxolimab in advanced cancers. About the study: Treatment received earlier with anti-PD-1, anti-PD-L1 or anti-CTLA-4 agents was allowed, and under 50% had some. Overall study findings and caveats: Mean expanded clone counts were higher in CD8+ than CD4+ T cells. At 0.1 to 3.0 mg/kg and by week 6, clonal expansion occurred in CD4+ and CD8+ blood T cells. Relatively little clonal expansion, among the lowest observed, appeared in partial responders at 0.1-3.0 mg/kg.

CDR3 length equals 13 residues. Trimming removed 1 base at V and 3 bases at J, with 9 bases between. Per the germline V gene, CDR1 is GTSNPN and CDR2 is SVGIG (reference sequence). TCRdb's table, derived via immunoSEQ multiplex PCR, lists solely in-frame clones and lacks some. The top ten hold 8% to 10% of the sample, which has about 73,000 clones, roughly nine tenths seen once. This specimen consisted of CD4+ or CD8+ T cells sorted from blood, obtained in a trial of the OX40 agonist ivuxolimab. The rearrangement links TRBV30 to TRBJ2-5, with D uncertain. This clonotype was sampled from an adult with an advanced solid tumor such as melanoma, head and neck, liver or kidney cancer. CDR3 region: CAWSDPFEETQYF. The CDR3 DNA is TGTGCCTGGAGTGACCCCTTTGAAGAGACCCAGTACTTC.